This TCR beta chain was identified in a study of response to subunit inactivated influenza vaccine. The germline V gene encodes CDR1 SGHRS and CDR2 YFSETQ. Deletions cut 4 bases from V and 6 bases from J, with 16 bases between. The CDR3 contains 15 residues. TCRdb re-derived calls from the RT-PCR reads in MiXCR, one entry per CDR3 protein. The repertoire holds more than 550,000 distinct CDR3 sequences, approximately 10% seen once, with about 10% in the top ten. The data also belong to a second study, concerning T cells expressing NK-cell markers. From that report: Researchers built TCR beta cDNA using 5'RACE template switching with UMIs.

The sequence came from a man aged 45-60 years who received an inactivated influenza vaccine. V and J are TRBV5-1 and TRBJ2-2; possibly TRBD1 or TRBD2 for D (5 bases each). The source material was PBMCs from blood, sampled on the day of vaccination. Here the CDR3 DNA reads TGCGCCAGCAGCCGGGACCGCCCCAGCGCCGGGGAGCTGTTTTTT. Its protein product is CASSRDRPSAGELFF.